The clone carrying this T cell receptor beta chain was observed a few times. Multiplex PCR, run in two rounds, amplified TCR beta CDR3 from genomic DNA. First-round PCR used primers specific to each TRBV and TRBJ gene. One entry per CDR3 protein, called by TCRdb with MiXCR from the multiplex PCR reads. The top ten clones hold 27% of a sample with around 20,000 distinct CDR3 sequences, approximately 50% of them seen once. The sample is drawn from a study of prognosis after radiotherapy for stage I lung cancer. The CDR3 has 13 residues. Trimming stripped 4 bases from V and 7 bases from J, with 11 bases between. In germline, CDR1 is SGHNT, CDR2 YYREEE (reference sequence).

This sequence originates from a donor over 45 with non-small cell lung cancer. This sample comprised PBMCs, obtained before or after stereotactic body radiation therapy (not recorded which). The chain couples TRBV5-4 to TRBJ2-2; tentatively, D is TRBD1 (5 bases). The chain's CDR3 is CASSPGLGGELFF. CDR3 sequence (DNA): TGTGCCAGCAGCCCAGGGCTGGGCGGGGAGCTGTTTTTT.